These 21 T cell receptor beta chains were all obtained from the same sample, sequenced in a study of T cell responses to AZD1222 COVID-19 vaccine. Clones were read by immunoSEQ multiplex PCR, and TCRdb kept only the in-frame ones, dropping some. There are about 78,000 clones in the sample; roughly 86% occur only once, and roughly 5% lies in the top ten. Material: peripheral blood, obtained on day 0 of MenACWY control vaccination. The receptors originated from an adult in good health.

The genes are TRBV14 and TRBJ2-5; D may match TRBD1 or TRBD2 (6 bases each). The CDR3 spans 19 residues. CDR1 is SGHDN, CDR2 FVKESK, per germline. The V end lost 2 bases, the J end lost 2 bases, and 24 bases lay between the germline ends. The CDR3, as DNA: TGTGCCAGCAGCCAATGGACACCCGGGGTAAGGGGGAGGCAAGAGACCCAGTACTTC. Its translation: CASSQWTPGVRGRQETQYF. The full variable domain, its missing parts supplied by reference TRBV14 and TRBJ2-5, is EAGVTQFPSHSVIEKGQTVTLRCDPISGHDNLYWYRRVMGKEIKFLLHFVKESKQDESGMPNNRFLAERTGGTYSTLKVQPAELEDSGVYFCASSQWTPGVRGRQETQYFGPGTRLLVL.

J is TRBJ1-3 and V is TRBV5-1; the D gene is possibly TRBD1 (6 bases). CDR1 is SGHRS and CDR2 is YFSETQ in the germline V gene. V was pared by 2 bases and J by 1 base, with 13 bases between. CDR3 length equals 16 residues. CDR3 sequence: CASSLSTGTSGNTIYF. The CDR3 DNA sequence: TGCGCCAGCAGCTTAAGCACAGGGACTTCTGGAAACACCATATATTTT.

The rearrangement links TRBV19 to TRBJ1-2, with 8 bases identical to TRBD1. CDR1 LNHDA and CDR2 SQIVND come from the germline V gene (reference sequence). V lost 5 bases and J lost 1; bases outside the gene matches: 9. The CDR3 extends over 16 amino acids. The CDR3, as DNA: TGTGCCAGTAGTCCGCAGGGGGCGACTTTTAACTATGGCTACACCTTC. It yields the protein CASSPQGATFNYGYTF.

The chain recombines TRBV30 with TRBJ1-5; TRBD1 matches at 8 bases. With 1 base clipped from V and 2 bases from J, the junction kept 4 bases outside the gene matches. The CDR3 contains 15 residues. Germline V lookup: CDR1 GTSNPN, CDR2 SVGIG (reference sequence). CDR3 loop: CAWSAGGAGNQPQHF. CDR3 DNA: TGTGCCTGGAGTGCAGGGGGCGCCGGCAATCAGCCCCAGCATTTT.

V gene TRBV18 combines with J gene TRBJ1-3; D call uncertain. The germline CDR1 and CDR2 sequences are KGHSH and LQKENI. This CDR3 spans 16 amino acids. V shed 3 bases and J shed 0 bases, with 12 bases lying between them. For the CDR3, the DNA is TGTGCCAGCTCACCGGTCGGGGTAATCTCTGGAAACACCATATATTTT. Its translation: CASSPVGVISGNTIYF.

The chain is built from TRBV28 and TRBJ2-7; 11 bases agree with TRBD2. CDR3 length equals 19 residues. Germline CDR1 and CDR2: MDHEN and SYDVKM. The V segment lost 3 bases and the J segment 3 bases; nucleotides outside the gene matches: 16. CDR3 protein: CASSFALAGANLLFYEQYF. CDR3 DNA sequence: TGTGCCAGCAGTTTCGCACTAGCGGGGGCGAACTTGCTCTTCTACGAGCAGTACTTC.

This clone was recorded a few times. The CDR3 nucleotides are TGTGCCATCAGTGAGGCTCAGACCTATGGCTACACCTTC. Protein: CAISEAQTYGYTF. This chain joins TRBV10-3 and TRBJ1-2, with unresolved D. V was trimmed by 2 bases and J by 4 bases, leaving 8 bases between them. Germline loops: CDR1 ENHRY, CDR2 SYGVKD. This CDR3 contains 13 residues.

This clone came up many times. The J gene is TRBJ1-1, the V gene TRBV19; 7 bases fit TRBD1. The CDR3 is made up of 14 amino acids. Losses at the gene ends were 5 bases for V and 1 base for J; bases not matched to a gene: 4. Germline CDR1 and CDR2: LNHDA and SQIVND (reference sequence). CDR3 DNA: TGTGCCAGTAGTGCCACAGGGGAGAACACTGAAGCTTTCTTT. As protein: CASSATGENTEAFF.

J is TRBJ2-7 and V is TRBV2; 7 positions match TRBD2. Trimming cost V 0 bases and J 3 bases; bases outside gene matches: 2. CDR1 and CDR2 from the germline V gene are SNHLY and FYNNEI. The CDR3 totals 14 residues. The CDR3 DNA reads TGTGCCAGCAGTGAAGCGCGGACTAGCTACGAGCAGTACTTC. This translates into CASSEARTSYEQYF. The full variable domain, its missing parts supplied by reference TRBV2 and TRBJ2-7, is EPEVTQTPSHQVTQMGQEVILRCVPISNHLYFYWYRQILGQKVEFLVSFYNNEISEKSEIFDDQFSVERPDGSNFTLKIRSTKLEDSAMYFCASSEARTSYEQYFGPGTRLTVT.

This clone was seen a handful of times. The chain carries TRBV4-3 and TRBJ2-1; 9 nucleotides match TRBD2. The J segment lost 2 bases and the V segment lost 0 bases, leaving 8 bases of the junction unmatched. This CDR3 comprises 18 residues. Germline V gene sequence: CDR1 LGHNA, CDR2 YSLEER. CDR3 loop: CASSQDGSGGYTYNEQFF. CDR3 coding DNA: TGCGCCAGCAGCCAAGATGGTAGCGGGGGCTATACCTACAATGAGCAGTTCTTC.

The chain combines TRBV12-5 with TRBJ2-7; D perhaps matches TRBD1 (6 bases). CDR3 length: 14 amino acids. V was shortened by 7 bases and J by 2 bases, with 15 bases between the two germline ends. In germline, CDR1 is LGHNT, CDR2 FRNRAP. The CDR3 here is CASAPVQGPYEQYF. Here the CDR3 DNA reads TGTGCTAGTGCCCCGGTACAGGGTCCCTACGAGCAGTACTTC.

This clone showed up just once. The chain carries TRBV11-1 and TRBJ2-7; no definite D call. Trimming pared 5 bases from V and 5 bases from J, leaving 19 bases between. Germline V gene sequence: CDR1 SGHAT, CDR2 FQDESV (reference sequence). There are 15 residues in the CDR3. CDR3 sequence: CASSPRSLGNHEQYF. The DNA of the CDR3 is TGTGCCAGCAGCCCCCGTAGCCTGGGGAACCACGAGCAGTACTTC. Full variable domain (rest looked up from reference TRBV11-1 and TRBJ2-7): EAEVAQSPRYKITEKSQAVAFWCDPISGHATLYWYRQILGQGPELLVQFQDESVVDDSQLPKDRFSAERLKGVDSTLKIQPAELGDSAMYLCASSPRSLGNHEQYFGPGTRLTVT.

The rearrangement joins TRBV6-2 or TRBV6-3 to TRBJ2-4; D is possibly TRBD1 or TRBD2 (5 bases each). V lost 0 bases and J 0 bases, leaving 15 bases between the germline ends. CDR1 MNHEY and CDR2 SVGEGT come from the germline V gene. The CDR3 is made up of 18 amino acids. The CDR3 DNA reads as TGTGCCAGCAGTTACTCGTCTAGTTGGGGGTTAGCCAAAAACATTCAGTACTTC. Protein: CASSYSSSWGLAKNIQYF.

This clone was counted a few times. The chain carries TRBV4-1 and TRBJ1-5; tentative D call: TRBD1 (6 bases). The germline V and J ends were trimmed by 2 bases and 1 base, with 12 bases remaining between them. Germline V lookup: CDR1 MGHRA, CDR2 YSYEKL. The CDR3 covers 16 residues. The CDR3 DNA reads as TGCGCCAGCAGCCAAAGTGGCAGGGGAAGCAATCAGCCCCAGCATTTT. Amino acids: CASSQSGRGSNQPQHF.

This clone was detected a few times. V and J are TRBV27 and TRBJ2-1; tentatively, D is TRBD1 (6 bases). CDR1 and CDR2 from the germline V gene are MNHEY and SMNVEV (reference sequence). The CDR3 loop spans 14 amino acids. V shed 5 bases and J shed 8 bases, with 16 bases lying between them. The chain's CDR3 is CASSPLQGRDEQFF. The CDR3 bases are TGTGCCAGCAGTCCCCTGCAGGGGCGGGATGAGCAGTTCTTC.

V is TRBV4-1 and J is TRBJ2-3; D call uncertain. V was trimmed by 2 bases and J by 0 bases, leaving 9 bases between them. CDR1 is MGHRA and CDR2 is YSYEKL in the germline V gene. The length of the CDR3 is 15 residues. CDR3 coding DNA: TGCGCCAGCAGCCAAACAATCGCTAGCACAGATACGCAGTATTTT. Residues: CASSQTIASTDTQYF.

The chain couples TRBV6-2 or TRBV6-3 to TRBJ1-4; 8 bases agree with TRBD1. Germline V gives CDR1 MNHEY, CDR2 SVGEGT. Unmatched junction bases numbered 3, after V lost 6 bases and J lost 3 bases. The CDR3 runs to 14 residues. The CDR3 bases are TGTGCCAGCAGCGGACAGGGAGCTAATGAAAAACTGTTTTTT. Protein product: CASSGQGANEKLFF.

The gene calls are TRBV4-1 and TRBJ2-1, with 7 bases matching TRBD1. Losses at the gene ends were 5 bases for V and 6 bases for J; bases not matched to a gene: 4. This CDR3 region has 13 residues. Per the germline V gene, CDR1 is MGHRA and CDR2 is YSYEKL. CDR3 DNA sequence: TGCGCCAGCAGCGGCCGACAGGGCAATGAGCAGTTCTTC. It is translated as CASSGRQGNEQFF.

The rearrangement uses TRBV18 and TRBJ1-1; D gene ambiguous. The germline CDR1 and CDR2 sequences are KGHSH and LQKENI. Trimming removed 2 bases from V and 2 bases from J, with 12 bases in between. This CDR3 has 15 residues. This CDR3 is CASSPGIDVNTEAFF. The CDR3 DNA reads TGTGCCAGCTCACCAGGGATAGACGTAAACACTGAAGCTTTCTTT.

The V and J genes are TRBV4-1 and TRBJ2-7; D could derive from TRBD1 or TRBD2 (5 bases each). CDR3 length equals 14 residues. Trimming took 3 bases from V and 3 from J, leaving 12 bases between them. Per germline, CDR1 MGHRA and CDR2 YSYEKL. Here the CDR3 reads CASSHQQGDYEQYF. In DNA, the CDR3 is TGCGCCAGCAGCCACCAGCAGGGAGACTACGAGCAGTACTTC.

This sequence joins TRBV6-1 and TRBJ1-1; D is unclear. Trimming removed 3 bases at V and 6 bases at J, with 20 bases between. The CDR3 totals 16 residues. Germline V gene sequence: CDR1 MNHNS, CDR2 SASEGT. Here the CDR3 reads CASSDLIGQVKPEAFF. The CDR3 DNA follows: TGTGCCAGCAGTGACCTGATTGGTCAGGTAAAGCCTGAAGCTTTCTTT.